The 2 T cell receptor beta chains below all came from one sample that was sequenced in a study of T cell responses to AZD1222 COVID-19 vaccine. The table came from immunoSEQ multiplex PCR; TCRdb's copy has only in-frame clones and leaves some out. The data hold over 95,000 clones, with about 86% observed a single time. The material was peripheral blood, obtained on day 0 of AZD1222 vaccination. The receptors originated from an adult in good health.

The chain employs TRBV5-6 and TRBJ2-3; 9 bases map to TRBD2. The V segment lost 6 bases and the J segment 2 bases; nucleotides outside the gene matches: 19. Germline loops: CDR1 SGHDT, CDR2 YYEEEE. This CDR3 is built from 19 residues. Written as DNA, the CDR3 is TGTGCCAGCAACTTCGGCCCAATCTTTAGCGGGAGAACCACAGATACGCAGTATTTT. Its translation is CASNFGPIFSGRTTDTQYF.

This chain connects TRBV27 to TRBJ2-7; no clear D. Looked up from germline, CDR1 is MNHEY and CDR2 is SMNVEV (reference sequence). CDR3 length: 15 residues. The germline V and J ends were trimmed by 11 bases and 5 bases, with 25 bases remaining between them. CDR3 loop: CAHAPHTRITHEQYF. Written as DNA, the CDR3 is TGTGCCCATGCACCCCACACGCGAATAACCCACGAGCAGTACTTC.